This T cell receptor beta chain was documented in a study of cytomegalovirus exposure and HLA in healthy donors. This CDR3 contains 18 residues. Germline V gene sequence: CDR1 MGHRA, CDR2 YSYEKL. V shed 0 bases, J shed 5 bases, and the junction held 14 bases outside the gene matches. Primers for the PCR totalled 60 Vbeta and 13 Jbeta. Profiled with immunoSEQ multiplex PCR; TCRdb holds only in-frame clones, not every one. The table records more than 95,000 clones, 65% of them present only once. This clone was seen once. The V and J genes are TRBV4-1 and TRBJ2-5; TRBD2 aligns across 8 bases. The TCR was taken from a middle-aged woman in good health and CMV-seropositive. What was sequenced was PBMCs. The CDR3 here is CASSQEEAGVRRGETQYF. DNA for the CDR3: TGCGCCAGCAGCCAAGAGGAAGCGGGAGTCCGCCGGGGGGAGACCCAGTACTTC.